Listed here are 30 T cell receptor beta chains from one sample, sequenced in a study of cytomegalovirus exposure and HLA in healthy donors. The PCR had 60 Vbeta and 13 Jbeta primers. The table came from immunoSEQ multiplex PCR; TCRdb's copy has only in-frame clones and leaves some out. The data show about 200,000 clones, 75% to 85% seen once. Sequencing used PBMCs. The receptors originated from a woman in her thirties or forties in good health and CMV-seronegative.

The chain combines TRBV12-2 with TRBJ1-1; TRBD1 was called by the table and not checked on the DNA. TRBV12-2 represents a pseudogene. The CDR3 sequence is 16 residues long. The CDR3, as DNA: TGTGCAAGTCGCTTAGGGCAAACCCCATGTAACACTGAAGCTTTCTTT. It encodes CASRLGQTPCNTEAFF.

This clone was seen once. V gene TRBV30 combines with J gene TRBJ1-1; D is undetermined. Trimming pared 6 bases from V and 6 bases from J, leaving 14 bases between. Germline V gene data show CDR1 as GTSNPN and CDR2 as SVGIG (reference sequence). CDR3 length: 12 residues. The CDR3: CACNMGEAEAFF. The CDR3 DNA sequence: TGTGCCTGCAATATGGGTGAGGCTGAAGCTTTCTTT.

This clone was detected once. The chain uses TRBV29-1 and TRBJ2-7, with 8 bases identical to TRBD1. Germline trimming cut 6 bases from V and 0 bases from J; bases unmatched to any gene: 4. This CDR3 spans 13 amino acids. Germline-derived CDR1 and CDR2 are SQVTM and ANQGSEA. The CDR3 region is CSVNRGSSYEQYF. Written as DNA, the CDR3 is TGCAGCGTCAACAGGGGGAGCTCCTACGAGCAGTACTTC.

CDR3 in amino acids: CATRRGGNYGYTF. The DNA for the CDR3 is TGTGCCACCCGGAGAGGGGGTAACTATGGCTACACCTTC. V and J are TRBV27 and TRBJ1-2; a possible D gene is TRBD1 (6 bases). Between the trimmed V and J ends, which lost 10 bases and 1 base, there was a span of 13 bases. Germline V CDR1 and CDR2: MNHEY, SMNVEV (reference sequence). The CDR3 is made up of 13 amino acids.

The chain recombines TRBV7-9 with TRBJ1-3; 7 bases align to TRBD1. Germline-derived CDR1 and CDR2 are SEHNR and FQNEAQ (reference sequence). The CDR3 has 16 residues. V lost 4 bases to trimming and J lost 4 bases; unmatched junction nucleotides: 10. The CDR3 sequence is CASSSKQGLLGNTIYF. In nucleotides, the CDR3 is TGTGCCAGCAGCTCAAAACAGGGGTTACTGGGAAACACCATATATTTT.

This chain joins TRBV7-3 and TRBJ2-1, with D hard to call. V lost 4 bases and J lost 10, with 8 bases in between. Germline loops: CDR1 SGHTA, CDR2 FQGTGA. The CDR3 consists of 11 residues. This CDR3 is CASSSGREQFF. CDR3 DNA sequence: TGTGCCAGCAGCTCTGGCAGGGAGCAGTTCTTC.

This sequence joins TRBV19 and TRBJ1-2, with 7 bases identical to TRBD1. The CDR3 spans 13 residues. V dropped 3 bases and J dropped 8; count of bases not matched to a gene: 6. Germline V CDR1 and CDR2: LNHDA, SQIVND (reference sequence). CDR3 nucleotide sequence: TGTGCCAGTAGTATCGACAGGGCTCGGGGCTACACCTTC. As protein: CASSIDRARGYTF.

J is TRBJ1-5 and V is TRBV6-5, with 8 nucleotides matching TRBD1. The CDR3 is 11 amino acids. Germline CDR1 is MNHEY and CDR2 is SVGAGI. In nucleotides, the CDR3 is TGTTTCAGGGGGCTCGATCAGCCCCAGCATTTT. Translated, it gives CFRGLDQPQHF.

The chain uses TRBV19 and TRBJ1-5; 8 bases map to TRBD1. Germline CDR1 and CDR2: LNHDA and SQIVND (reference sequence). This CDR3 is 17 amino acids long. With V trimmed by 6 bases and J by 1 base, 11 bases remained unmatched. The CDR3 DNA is TGTGCCAGTAGCACTATCGACAGGGGTGTCAGCAATCAGCCCCAGCATTTT. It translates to CASSTIDRGVSNQPQHF.

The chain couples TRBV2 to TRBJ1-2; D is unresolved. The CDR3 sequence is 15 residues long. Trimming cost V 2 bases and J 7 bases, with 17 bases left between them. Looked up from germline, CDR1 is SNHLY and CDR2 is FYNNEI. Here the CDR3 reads CASSERREGSGGYTF. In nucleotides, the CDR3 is TGTGCCAGCAGTGAACGCCGAGAGGGTTCGGGTGGCTACACCTTC.

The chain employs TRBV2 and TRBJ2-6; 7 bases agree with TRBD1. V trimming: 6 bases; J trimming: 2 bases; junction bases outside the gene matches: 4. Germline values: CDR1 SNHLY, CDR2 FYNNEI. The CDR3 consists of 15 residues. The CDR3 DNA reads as TGTGCCAGCAGGGGCGACAGGGCTGGGGCCAACGTCCTGACTTTC. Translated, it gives CASRGDRAGANVLTF.

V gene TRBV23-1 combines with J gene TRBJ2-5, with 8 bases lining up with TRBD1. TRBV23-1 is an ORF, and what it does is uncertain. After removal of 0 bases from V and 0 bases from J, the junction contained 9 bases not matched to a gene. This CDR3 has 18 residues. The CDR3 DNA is TGCGCCAGCAGTCAATCCGATGGACAGGGCGGATACCAAGAGACCCAGTACTTC. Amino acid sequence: CASSQSDGQGGYQETQYF.

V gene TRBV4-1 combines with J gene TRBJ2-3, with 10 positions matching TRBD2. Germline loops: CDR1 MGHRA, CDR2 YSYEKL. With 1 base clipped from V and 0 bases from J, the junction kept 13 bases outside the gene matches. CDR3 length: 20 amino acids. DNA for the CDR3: TGCGCCAGCAGCCAAGGTAGACTAGCGGGCGGAGGGGGTAGCACAGATACGCAGTATTTT. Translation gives CASSQGRLAGGGGSTDTQYF.

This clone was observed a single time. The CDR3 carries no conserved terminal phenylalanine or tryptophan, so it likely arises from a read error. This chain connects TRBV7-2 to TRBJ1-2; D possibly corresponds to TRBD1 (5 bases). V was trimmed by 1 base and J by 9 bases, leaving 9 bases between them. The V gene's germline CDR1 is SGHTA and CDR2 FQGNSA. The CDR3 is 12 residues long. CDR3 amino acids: CASSLGGGSYTL. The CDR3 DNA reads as TGTGCCAGCAGCTTAGGGGGCGGGAGCTACACCTTA.

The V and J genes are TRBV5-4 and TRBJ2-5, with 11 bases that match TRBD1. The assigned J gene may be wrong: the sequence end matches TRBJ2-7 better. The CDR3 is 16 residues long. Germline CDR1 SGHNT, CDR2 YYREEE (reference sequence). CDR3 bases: TGTGCCAGCAGCTTGGCCGGGACAGGGGGTTTGAGCGAGCAGTACTTC. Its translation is CASSLAGTGGLSEQYF.

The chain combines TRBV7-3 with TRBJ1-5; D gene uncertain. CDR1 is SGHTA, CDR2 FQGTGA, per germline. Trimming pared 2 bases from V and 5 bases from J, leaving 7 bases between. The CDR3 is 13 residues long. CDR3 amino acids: CASSLQADQPQHF. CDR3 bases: TGTGCCAGCAGCTTACAGGCCGATCAGCCCCAGCATTTT.

Written as DNA, the CDR3 is TGTGCCAGCAGCCAAGATAGCGGGATTAAGAATGAGCAGTTCTTC. Translated: CASSQDSGIKNEQFF. The V gene is TRBV7-3, the J gene TRBJ2-1; 8 bases are a match to TRBD2. Germline V lookup: CDR1 SGHTA, CDR2 FQGTGA. The CDR3 has 15 amino acids. V lost 5 bases, J lost 7 bases, and 10 bases stayed unmatched.

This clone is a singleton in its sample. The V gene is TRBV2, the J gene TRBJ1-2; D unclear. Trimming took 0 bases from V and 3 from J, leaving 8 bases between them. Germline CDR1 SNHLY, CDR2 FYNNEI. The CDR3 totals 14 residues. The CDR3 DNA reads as TGTGCCAGCAGTGAAGCGCGAGAATACTATGGCTACACCTTC. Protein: CASSEAREYYGYTF.

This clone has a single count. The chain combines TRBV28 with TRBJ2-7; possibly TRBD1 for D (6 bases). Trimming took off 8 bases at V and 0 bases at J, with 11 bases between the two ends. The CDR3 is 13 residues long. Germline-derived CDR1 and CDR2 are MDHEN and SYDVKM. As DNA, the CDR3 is TGTGCCAGCGGCTCAGGGGACTCCTACGAGCAGTACTTC. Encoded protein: CASGSGDSYEQYF.

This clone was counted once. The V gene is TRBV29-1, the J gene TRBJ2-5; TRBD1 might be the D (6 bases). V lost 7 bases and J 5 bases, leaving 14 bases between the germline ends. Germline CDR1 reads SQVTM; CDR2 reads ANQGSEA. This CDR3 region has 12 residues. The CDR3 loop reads CSGGQRMETQYF. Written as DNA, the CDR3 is TGCAGCGGAGGACAGCGGATGGAGACCCAGTACTTC. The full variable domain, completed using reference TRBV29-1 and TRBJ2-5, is SAVISQKPSRDICQRGTSLTIQCQVDSQVTMMFWYRQQPGQSLTLIATANQGSEATYESGFVIDKFPISRPNLTFSTLTVSNMSPEDSSIYLCSGGQRMETQYFGPGTRLLVL.

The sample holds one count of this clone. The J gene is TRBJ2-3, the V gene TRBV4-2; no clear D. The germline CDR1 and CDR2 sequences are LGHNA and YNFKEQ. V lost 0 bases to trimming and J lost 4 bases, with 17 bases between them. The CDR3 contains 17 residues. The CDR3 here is CASSQDKTPGYADTQYF. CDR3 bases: TGTGCCAGCAGCCAAGATAAAACACCCGGGTACGCAGATACGCAGTATTTT.

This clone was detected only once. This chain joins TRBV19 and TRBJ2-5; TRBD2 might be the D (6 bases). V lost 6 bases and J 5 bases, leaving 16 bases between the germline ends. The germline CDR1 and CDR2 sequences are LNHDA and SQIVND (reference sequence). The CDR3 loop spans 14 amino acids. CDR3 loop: CASRSGASVETQYF. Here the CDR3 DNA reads TGTGCCAGTAGATCGGGAGCGTCTGTCGAGACCCAGTACTTC.

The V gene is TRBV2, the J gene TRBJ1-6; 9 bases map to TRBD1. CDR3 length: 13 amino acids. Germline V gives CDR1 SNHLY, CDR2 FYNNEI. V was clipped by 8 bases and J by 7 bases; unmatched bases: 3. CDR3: CASVGQGNSPLHF. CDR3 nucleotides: TGTGCCAGCGTGGGACAGGGAAATTCACCCCTCCACTTT.

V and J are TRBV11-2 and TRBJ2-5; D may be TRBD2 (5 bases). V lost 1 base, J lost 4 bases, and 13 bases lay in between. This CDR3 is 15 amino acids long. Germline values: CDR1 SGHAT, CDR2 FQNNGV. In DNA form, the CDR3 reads TGTGCCAGCAGCTTAGTTAACGGGATATTAGAGACCCAGTACTTC. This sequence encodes CASSLVNGILETQYF.

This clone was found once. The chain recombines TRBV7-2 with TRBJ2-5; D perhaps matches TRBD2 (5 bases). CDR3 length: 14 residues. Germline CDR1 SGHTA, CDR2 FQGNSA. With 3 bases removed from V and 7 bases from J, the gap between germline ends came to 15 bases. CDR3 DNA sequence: TGTGCCAGCAGCTTCGGTGGCGGGTCCGTGACCCAGTACTTC. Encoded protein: CASSFGGGSVTQYF.

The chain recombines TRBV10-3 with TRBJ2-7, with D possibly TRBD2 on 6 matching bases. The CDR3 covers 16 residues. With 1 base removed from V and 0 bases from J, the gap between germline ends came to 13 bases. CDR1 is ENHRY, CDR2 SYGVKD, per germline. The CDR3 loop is CAISEFFGTSSYEQYF. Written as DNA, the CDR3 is TGTGCCATCAGTGAGTTTTTTGGGACTTCCTCCTACGAGCAGTACTTC.

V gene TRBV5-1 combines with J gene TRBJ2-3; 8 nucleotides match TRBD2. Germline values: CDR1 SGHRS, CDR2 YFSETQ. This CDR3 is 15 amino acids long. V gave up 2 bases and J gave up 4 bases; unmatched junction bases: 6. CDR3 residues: CASSLSGRPADTQYF. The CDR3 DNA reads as TGCGCCAGCAGCTTAAGCGGGAGACCGGCAGATACGCAGTATTTT.

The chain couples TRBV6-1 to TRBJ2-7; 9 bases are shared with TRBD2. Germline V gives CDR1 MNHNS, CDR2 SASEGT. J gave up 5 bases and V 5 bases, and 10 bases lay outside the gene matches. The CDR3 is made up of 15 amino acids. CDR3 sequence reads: CASSREGLAPHEQYF. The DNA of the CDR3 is TGTGCCAGCAGTCGGGAGGGACTAGCCCCACACGAGCAGTACTTC.

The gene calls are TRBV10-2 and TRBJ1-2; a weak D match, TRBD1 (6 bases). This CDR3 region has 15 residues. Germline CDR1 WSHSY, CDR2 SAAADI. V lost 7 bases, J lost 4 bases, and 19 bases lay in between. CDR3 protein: CASKPSGGEVYGYTF. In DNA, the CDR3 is TGCGCCAGCAAGCCTTCTGGGGGCGAGGTCTATGGCTACACCTTC.

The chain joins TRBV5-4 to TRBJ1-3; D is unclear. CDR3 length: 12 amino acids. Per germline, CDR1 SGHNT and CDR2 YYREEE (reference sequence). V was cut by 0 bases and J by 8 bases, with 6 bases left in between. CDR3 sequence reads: CASSLDTDTIYF. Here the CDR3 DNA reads TGTGCCAGCAGCTTGGATACGGACACCATATATTTT.